This record looks at one T cell receptor (beta chain) sequence and its context. The data are from a study of blood T cell repertoires in COVID-19. Assay: immunoSEQ multiplex PCR; the TCRdb copy retains only in-frame clones and omits some. This sample has 300,000 to 450,000 clones, with 80% to 90% found just once. CDR1 MNHEY and CDR2 SMNVEV come from the germline V gene (reference sequence). V trimming: 2 bases; J trimming: 11 bases; junction bases outside the gene matches: 6. There are 14 residues in the CDR3. This sequence joins TRBV27 and TRBJ2-1; 10 nucleotides agree with TRBD2. The TCR originated in a middle-aged man in a cohort exposed to, infected with or recovered from COVID-19 (not recorded which). Specimen: PBMCs or T cells enriched from blood (not recorded which). The CDR3 region is CASSLRLAGAKQFF. DNA for the CDR3: TGTGCCAGCAGTTTAAGGCTAGCGGGAGCCAAGCAGTTCTTC.